This T cell receptor beta chain was profiled in a study of T cells expressing NK-cell markers. About the research overall: The TCR beta repertoires were obtained from sorted CD3+CD56+NKG2C+, CD3+CD56+NKG2C- and CD3+CD56-NKG2C+ T cells. The eight sequenced donors comprised seven who were HCMV-seropositive and one who was seronegative. Study conclusions and caveats: NKG2C+ dominant clonotypes from over 5 donors made up roughly 1.0-7.0% of CD8+ T cells. These clonotypes additionally ranked first within the CD3+CD56-NKG2C+ fraction of a few donors.

TCRdb derives one entry per CDR3 protein from the 5' RACE reads, leaving out DNA. There are approximately 150,000 distinct CDR3 sequences in the sample, with around 10% held by the top ten. A remark on this clonotype: The target antigen is unknown.

The germline gives CDR1 LNHDA, CDR2 SQIVND (reference sequence). The CDR3 extends over 14 amino acids. The sequencing sample was made of blood T cells: a sorted CD56 or NKG2C T cell subset, CD4+ or CD8+ T cells, or bulk PBMC T cells (not recorded which). This TCR was sampled from a man younger than 30 in good health. The chain carries TRBV19 and TRBJ2-1; with no DNA, the TCRdb D assignment of TRBD1 cannot be verified. CDR3 sequence reads: CASRGFTQDNEQFF. The variable domain in full, with the rest retrieved from reference TRBV19 and TRBJ2-1, is DGGITQSPKYLFRKEGQNVTLSCEQNLNHDAMYWYRQDPGQGLRLIYYSQIVNDFQKGDIAEGYSVSREKKESFPLTVTSAQKNPTAFYLCASRGFTQDNEQFFGPGTRLTVL.